The present entry profiles one TCR beta chain with its context. Its specificity is not known. Assay used: immunoSEQ multiplex PCR; TCRdb lists only in-frame clones, some missing. The top ten clones hold around 0.029% of a sample with some 100,000 clones, about 96% of them seen once. The data stem from a study of siplizumab effects on memory and regulatory T cells. Whole-study findings and limits: An assignable phenotype, naive or memory, was missing from roughly 79-95% of proliferating CD4+ or CD8+ clones.

Germline lookup yields CDR1 GTSNPN and CDR2 SVGIG (reference sequence). The CDR3 has 14 amino acids. V was pared by 5 bases and J by 5 bases, with 5 bases of the junction left unmatched. This TCR was sampled from a human donor in good health. The rearrangement uses TRBV30 and TRBJ1-5, with 11 bases that match TRBD1. Material for sequencing was naive CD4+ T cells sorted from blood. CDR3 residues: CAWGQGAKDQPQHF. The CDR3 coding sequence is TGTGCCTGGGGACAGGGGGCTAAAGATCAGCCCCAGCATTTT.